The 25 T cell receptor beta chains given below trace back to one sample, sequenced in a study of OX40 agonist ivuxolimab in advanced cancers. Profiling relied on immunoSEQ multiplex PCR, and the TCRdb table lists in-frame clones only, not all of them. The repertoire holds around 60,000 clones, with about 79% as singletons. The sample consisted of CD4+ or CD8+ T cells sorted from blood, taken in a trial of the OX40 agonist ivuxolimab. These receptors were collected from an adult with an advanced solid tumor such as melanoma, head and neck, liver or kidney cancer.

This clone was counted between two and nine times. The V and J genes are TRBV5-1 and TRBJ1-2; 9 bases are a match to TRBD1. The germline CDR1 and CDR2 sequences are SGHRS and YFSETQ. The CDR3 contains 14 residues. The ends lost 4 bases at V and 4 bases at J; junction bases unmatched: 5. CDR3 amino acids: CASSNTGGSYGYTF. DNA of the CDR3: TGCGCCAGCAGCAATACAGGGGGCTCCTATGGCTACACCTTC.

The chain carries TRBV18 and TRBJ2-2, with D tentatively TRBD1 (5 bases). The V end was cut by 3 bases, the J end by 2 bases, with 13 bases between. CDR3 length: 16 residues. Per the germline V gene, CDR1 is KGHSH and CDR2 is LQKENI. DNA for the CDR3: TGTGCCAGCTCACCCCAGGGTCTGGGTAACACCGGGGAGCTGTTTTTT. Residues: CASSPQGLGNTGELFF.

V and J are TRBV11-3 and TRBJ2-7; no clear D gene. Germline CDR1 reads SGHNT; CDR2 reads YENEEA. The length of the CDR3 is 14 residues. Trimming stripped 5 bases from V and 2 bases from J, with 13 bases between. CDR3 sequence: CASSRPRDPYEQYF. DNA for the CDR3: TGTGCCAGCAGCCGACCCAGAGACCCCTACGAGCAGTACTTC. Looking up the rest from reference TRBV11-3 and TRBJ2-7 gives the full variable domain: EAGVVQSPRYKIIEKKQPVAFWCNPISGHNTLYWYLQNLGQGPELLIRYENEEAVDDSQLPKDRFSAERLKGVDSTLKIQPAELGDSAVYLCASSRPRDPYEQYFGPGTRLTVT.

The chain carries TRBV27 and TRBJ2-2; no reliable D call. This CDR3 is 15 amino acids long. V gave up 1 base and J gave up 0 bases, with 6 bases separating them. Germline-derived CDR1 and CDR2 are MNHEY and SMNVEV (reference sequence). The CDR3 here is CASSLLGTNTGELFF. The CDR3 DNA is TGTGCCAGCAGTTTATTGGGGACGAACACCGGGGAGCTGTTTTTT.

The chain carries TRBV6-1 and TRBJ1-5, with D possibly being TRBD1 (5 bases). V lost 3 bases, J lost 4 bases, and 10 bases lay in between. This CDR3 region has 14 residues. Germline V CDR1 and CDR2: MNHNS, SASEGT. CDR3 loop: CASSDPGPNQPQHF. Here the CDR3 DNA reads TGTGCCAGCAGTGACCCGGGACCTAATCAGCCCCAGCATTTT.

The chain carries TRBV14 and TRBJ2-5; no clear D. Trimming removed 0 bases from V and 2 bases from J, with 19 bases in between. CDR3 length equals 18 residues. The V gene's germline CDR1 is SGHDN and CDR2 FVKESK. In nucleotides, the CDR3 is TGTGCCAGCAGCCAAGACGTTCGTGGCGCAAATCCACAAGAGACCCAGTACTTC. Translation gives CASSQDVRGANPQETQYF.

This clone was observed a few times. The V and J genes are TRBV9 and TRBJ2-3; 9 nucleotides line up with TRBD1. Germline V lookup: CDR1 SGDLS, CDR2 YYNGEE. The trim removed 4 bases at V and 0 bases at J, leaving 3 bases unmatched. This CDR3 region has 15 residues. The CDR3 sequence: CASSFGQGSTDTQYF. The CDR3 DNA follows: TGTGCCAGCAGCTTCGGACAGGGGAGCACAGATACGCAGTATTTT.

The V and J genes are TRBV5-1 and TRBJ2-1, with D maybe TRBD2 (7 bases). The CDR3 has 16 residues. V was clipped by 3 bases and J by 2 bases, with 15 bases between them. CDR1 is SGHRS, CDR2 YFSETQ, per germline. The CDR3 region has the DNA TGCGCCAGCAGCTCGGGTGGCGGGGGCCCCTACAATGAGCAGTTCTTC. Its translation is CASSSGGGGPYNEQFF.

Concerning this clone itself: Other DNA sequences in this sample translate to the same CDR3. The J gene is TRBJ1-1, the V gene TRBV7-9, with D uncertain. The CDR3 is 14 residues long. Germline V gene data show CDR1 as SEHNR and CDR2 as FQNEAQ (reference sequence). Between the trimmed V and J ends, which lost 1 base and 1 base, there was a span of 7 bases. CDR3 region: CASSLVAENTEAFF. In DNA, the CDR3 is TGTGCCAGCAGCTTAGTAGCAGAGAACACTGAAGCTTTCTTT.

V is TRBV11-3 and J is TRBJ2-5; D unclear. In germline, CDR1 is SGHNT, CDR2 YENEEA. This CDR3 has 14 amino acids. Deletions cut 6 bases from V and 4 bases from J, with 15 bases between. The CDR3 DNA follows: TGTGCCAGCAGTCAGAGAGGAGCGCGAGAGACCCAGTACTTC. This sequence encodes CASSQRGARETQYF.

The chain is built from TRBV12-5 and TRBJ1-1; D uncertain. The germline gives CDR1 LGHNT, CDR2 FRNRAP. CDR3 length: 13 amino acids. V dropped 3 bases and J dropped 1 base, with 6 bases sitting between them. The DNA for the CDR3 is TGTGCTAGTGGTTTCCGGCAGAACACTGAAGCTTTCTTT. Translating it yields CASGFRQNTEAFF.

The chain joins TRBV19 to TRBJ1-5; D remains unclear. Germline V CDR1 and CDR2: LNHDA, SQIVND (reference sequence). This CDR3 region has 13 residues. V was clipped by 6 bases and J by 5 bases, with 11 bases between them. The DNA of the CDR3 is TGTGCCAGTAGGAACAGTGAAGATCAGCCCCAGCATTTT. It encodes CASRNSEDQPQHF.

This CDR3 reads CASSPQPAGQGKGSPLHF. DNA of the CDR3: TGTGCCAGCTCACCACAACCTGCGGGACAGGGGAAAGGTTCACCCCTCCACTTT. V gene TRBV18 combines with J gene TRBJ1-6, with 10 bases identical to TRBD1. CDR1 KGHSH and CDR2 LQKENI come from the germline V gene. The CDR3 sequence is 18 residues long. The J segment lost 9 bases and the V segment lost 1 base, leaving 12 bases of the junction unmatched.

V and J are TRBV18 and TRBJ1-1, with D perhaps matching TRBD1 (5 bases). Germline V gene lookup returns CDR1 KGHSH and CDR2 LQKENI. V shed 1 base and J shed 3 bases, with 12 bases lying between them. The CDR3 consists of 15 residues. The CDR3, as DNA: TGTGCCAGCTCACCACAGGCGGGGGGGGACACTGAAGCTTTCTTT. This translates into CASSPQAGGDTEAFF.

DNA of the CDR3: TGTGCCAGCAGCACGGGACTAGCCGACAAAAACATTCAGTACTTC. It translates to CASSTGLADKNIQYF. The gene calls are TRBV5-4 and TRBJ2-4, with 9 bases matching TRBD2. The CDR3 runs 15 residues. Germline CDR1 reads SGHNT; CDR2 reads YYREEE (reference sequence). Unmatched junction bases numbered 5, after V lost 4 bases and J lost 3 bases.

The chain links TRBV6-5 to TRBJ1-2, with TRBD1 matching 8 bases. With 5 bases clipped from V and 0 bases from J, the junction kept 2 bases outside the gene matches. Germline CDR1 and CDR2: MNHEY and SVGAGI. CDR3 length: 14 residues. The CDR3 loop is CASSNRGSNYGYTF. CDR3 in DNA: TGTGCCAGCAGTAACAGGGGGTCTAACTATGGCTACACCTTC.

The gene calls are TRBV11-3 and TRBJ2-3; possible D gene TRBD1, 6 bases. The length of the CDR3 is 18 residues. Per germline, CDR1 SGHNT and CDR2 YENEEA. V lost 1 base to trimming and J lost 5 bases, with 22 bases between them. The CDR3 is CASSLGRRSGVGGDTQYF. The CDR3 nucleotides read TGTGCCAGCAGCTTAGGAAGGCGTTCAGGGGTAGGTGGAGATACGCAGTATTTT.

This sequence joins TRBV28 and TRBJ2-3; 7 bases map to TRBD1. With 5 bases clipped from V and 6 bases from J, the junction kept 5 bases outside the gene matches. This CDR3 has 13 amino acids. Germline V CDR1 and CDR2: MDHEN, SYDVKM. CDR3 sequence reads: CASSAGTDDTQYF. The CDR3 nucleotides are TGTGCCAGCAGTGCTGGGACAGATGATACGCAGTATTTT.

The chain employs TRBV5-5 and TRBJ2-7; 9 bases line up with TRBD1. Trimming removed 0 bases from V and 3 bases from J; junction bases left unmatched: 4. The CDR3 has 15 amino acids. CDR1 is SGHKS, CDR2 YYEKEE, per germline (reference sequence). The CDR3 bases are TGTGCCAGCAGCTTGGCCGGGACAGGGCTCTACGAGCAGTACTTC. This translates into CASSLAGTGLYEQYF.

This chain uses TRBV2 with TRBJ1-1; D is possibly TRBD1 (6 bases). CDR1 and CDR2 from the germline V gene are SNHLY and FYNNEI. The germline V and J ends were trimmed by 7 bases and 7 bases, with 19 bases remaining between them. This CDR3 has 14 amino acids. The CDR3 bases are TGTGCCAGCACTAAACAAGGGGGAATTGGTGAAGCTTTCTTT. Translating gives CASTKQGGIGEAFF. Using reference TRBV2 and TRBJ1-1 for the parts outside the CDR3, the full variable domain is EPEVTQTPSHQVTQMGQEVILRCVPISNHLYFYWYRQILGQKVEFLVSFYNNEISEKSEIFDDQFSVERPDGSNFTLKIRSTKLEDSAMYFCASTKQGGIGEAFFGQGTRLTVV.

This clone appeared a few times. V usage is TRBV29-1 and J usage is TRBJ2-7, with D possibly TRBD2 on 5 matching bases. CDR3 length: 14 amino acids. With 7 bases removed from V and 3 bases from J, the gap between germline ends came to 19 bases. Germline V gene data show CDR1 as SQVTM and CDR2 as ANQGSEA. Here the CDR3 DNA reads TGCAGCGCTGAGGGAACGGCCCCGATCTACGAGCAGTACTTC. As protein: CSAEGTAPIYEQYF.

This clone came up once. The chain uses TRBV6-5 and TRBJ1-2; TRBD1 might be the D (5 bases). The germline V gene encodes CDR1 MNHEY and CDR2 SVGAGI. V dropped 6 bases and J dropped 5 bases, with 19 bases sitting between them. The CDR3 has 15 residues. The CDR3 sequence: CASRPPGQGGYGYTF. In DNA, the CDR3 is TGTGCCAGCAGGCCCCCCGGCCAGGGCGGGTATGGCTACACCTTC.

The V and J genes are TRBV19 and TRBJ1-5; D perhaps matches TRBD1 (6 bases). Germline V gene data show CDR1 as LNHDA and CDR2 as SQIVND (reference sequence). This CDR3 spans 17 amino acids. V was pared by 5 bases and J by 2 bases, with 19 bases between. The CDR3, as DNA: TGTGCCAGTAGTGCCAATCACAGGGCAAATGGCAATCAGCCCCAGCATTTT. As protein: CASSANHRANGNQPQHF.

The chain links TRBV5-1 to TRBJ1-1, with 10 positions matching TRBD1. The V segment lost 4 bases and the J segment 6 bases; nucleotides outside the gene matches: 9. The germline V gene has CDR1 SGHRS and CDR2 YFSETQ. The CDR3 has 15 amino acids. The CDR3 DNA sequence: TGCGCCAGCAGCCCACGGACAGGGGGGGTGGCTGAAGCTTTCTTT. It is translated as CASSPRTGGVAEAFF. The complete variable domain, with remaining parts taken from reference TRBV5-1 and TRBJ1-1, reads KAGVTQTPRYLIKTRGQQVTLSCSPISGHRSVSWYQQTPGQGLQFLFEYFSETQRNKGNFPGRFSGRQFSNSRSEMNVSTLELGDSALYLCASSPRTGGVAEAFFGQGTRLTVV.

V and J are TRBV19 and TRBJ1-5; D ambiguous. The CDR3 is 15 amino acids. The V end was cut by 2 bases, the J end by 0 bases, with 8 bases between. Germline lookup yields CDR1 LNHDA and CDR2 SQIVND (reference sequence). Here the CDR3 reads CASSISGYSNQPQHF. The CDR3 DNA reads TGTGCCAGTAGTATAAGCGGGTATAGCAATCAGCCCCAGCATTTT.